This TCR beta chain appears in the sequencing data of a study of T cells in Graves' hyperthyroidism and ophthalmopathy. General study results and limits: The authors' 13 V-J model separated ophthalmopathy from stable hyperthyroidism.

RNA transcripts served as the template for amplifying TCR beta CDR3 regions. A first-round RT-PCR of the TCR CDR3 used the HTBI primer set. TCRdb re-called the multiplex PCR reads through MiXCR, storing one row per CDR3 protein. The sample has around 200,000 distinct CDR3 sequences, around 17% seen once; the top ten hold about two fifths. The sample holds many counts of this clonotype. What it binds is not known. Per the germline V gene, CDR1 is DFQATT and CDR2 is SNEGSKA (reference sequence). The CDR3 is made up of 13 amino acids. Trimming pared 6 bases from V and 2 bases from J, leaving 12 bases between.

This chain uses TRBV20-1 with TRBJ2-3, with D perhaps TRBD1 (5 bases). This receptor was identified in a man in his forties with Graves' hyperthyroidism. The sample taken for sequencing was blood. The CDR3 here is CSAFLGVTDTQYF. CDR3 nucleotide sequence: TGCAGTGCCTTCTTAGGGGTCACAGATACGCAGTATTTT.